These 5 T cell receptor beta chains were sequenced from one sample in a study of human T cells and chemical hapten exposure. It was the library that attached unique molecular identifiers to individual cDNA molecules. TCRdb used MiXCR to reprocess the reads, holding one entry per CDR3 protein. The sample shows more than 100,000 distinct CDR3 sequences, roughly 8.5% of them seen only once. Extraction of total RNA was performed on unfractionated whole blood. The material sequenced was whole blood. All receptors derive from a human donor in good health. Some clones in this sample may be carry-over from other donors' samples.

This clonotype showed up many times. The chain employs TRBV11-2 and TRBJ2-1, with 9 bases aligning to TRBD2. Trimming at V came to 3 bases and at J to 2 bases, leaving 8 bases not matched to a gene. The CDR3 has 17 amino acids. CDR1 and CDR2 from the germline V gene are SGHAT and FQNNGV. The CDR3 DNA reads as TGTGCCAGCAGCTTGGGCTGGACTAGCGCGGCCTACAATGAGCAGTTCTTC. Residues: CASSLGWTSAAYNEQFF.

The chain employs TRBV6-2 or TRBV6-3 and TRBJ1-6, with 7 bases aligning to TRBD1. Germline CDR1 is MNHEY and CDR2 is SVGEGT. V dropped 6 bases and J dropped 5; count of bases not matched to a gene: 13. This CDR3 has 17 residues. The CDR3 protein is CASSLYLSGTDNSPLHF. In nucleotides, the CDR3 is TGTGCCAGCAGCCTCTACCTTTCCGGGACAGATAATTCACCCCTCCACTTT.

The V call is TRBV12-3 or TRBV12-4, the J call TRBJ2-1; the match to TRBD2 covers 11 bases. J was trimmed by 3 bases and V by 5 bases; bases with no gene match: 6. This CDR3 region has 16 residues. The CDR3 DNA reads as TGTGCCAGCAGTATGCTAGCGGGGGGAGACTACAATGAGCAGTTCTTC. Amino acid sequence: CASSMLAGGDYNEQFF.

This clonotype was recorded many times. This chain uses TRBV4-3 with TRBJ1-1; the D is unclear. Trimming stripped 0 bases from V and 1 base from J, with 6 bases between. Germline CDR1 and CDR2: LGHNA and YSLEER. The CDR3 length is 14 residues. As DNA, the CDR3 is TGCGCCAGCAGCCAAGACTTGGCGAACACTGAAGCTTTCTTT. This gives the protein CASSQDLANTEAFF.

This chain joins TRBV5-1 and TRBJ1-4, with D tentatively TRBD1 (5 bases). This CDR3 is 15 amino acids long. Looked up from germline, CDR1 is SGHRS and CDR2 is YFSETQ. Trimming took 6 bases from V and 6 from J, leaving 18 bases between them. Written as DNA, the CDR3 is TGCGCCAGCAAGAAGGGCCAGGGTTTCGATGAAAAACTGTTTTTT. Amino acid sequence: CASKKGQGFDEKLFF. The full variable domain, with the rest looked up from reference TRBV5-1 and TRBJ1-4, is KAGVTQTPRYLIKTRGQQVTLSCSPISGHRSVSWYQQTPGQGLQFLFEYFSETQRNKGNFPGRFSGRQFSNSRSEMNVSTLELGDSALYLCASKKGQGFDEKLFFGSGTQLSVL.